This TCR beta chain emerged from a study of cytomegalovirus exposure and HLA in healthy donors. Turning to the study itself: Later analysis reported that the 130 or so validation repertoires shared the platform of the approximately 690 first-cohort repertoires. General study points: Diagnosis of cytomegalovirus status made by the classifier reportedly showed high specificity and sensitivity. According to a subsequent analysis, TCR clusters identified in the first cohort showed a tendency to co-occur across the 100 to 150 validation repertoires.

Concerning this clone: Its antigen is unidentified.

This table comes from immunoSEQ multiplex PCR, and its TCRdb copy is limited to in-frame clones, with some not included. The sample lists some 250,000 clones, around 91% occurring once. The sequence came from a woman between 25 and 40 years old in good health and CMV-seronegative. What was sequenced was PBMCs.

For the CDR3, the DNA is TGCGCCAGCAGACCCCCGCTAGCGGGAGGAGGGACCGGGGAGCTGTTTTTT. Translation: CASRPPLAGGGTGELFF. J is TRBJ2-2 and V is TRBV5-1; 11 nucleotides line up with TRBD2. CDR1 and CDR2 (germline): SGHRS, YFSETQ. The CDR3 loop spans 17 amino acids. J was trimmed by 5 bases and V by 5 bases; bases with no gene match: 11.